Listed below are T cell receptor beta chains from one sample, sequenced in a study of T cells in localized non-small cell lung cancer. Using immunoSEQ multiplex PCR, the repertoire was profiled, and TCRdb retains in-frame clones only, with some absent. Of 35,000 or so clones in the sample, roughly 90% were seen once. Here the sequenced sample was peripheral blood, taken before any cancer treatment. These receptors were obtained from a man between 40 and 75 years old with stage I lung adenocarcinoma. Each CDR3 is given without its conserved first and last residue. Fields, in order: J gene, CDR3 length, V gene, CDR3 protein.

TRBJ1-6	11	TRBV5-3	ARSRPLGSPLH
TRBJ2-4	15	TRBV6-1	ASSERTAPLAKNIQY
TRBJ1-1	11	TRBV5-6	ASSLGASTEAF
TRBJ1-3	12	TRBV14	ASSPGTLGNTIY
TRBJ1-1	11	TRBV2	ASSFSRQSEAF
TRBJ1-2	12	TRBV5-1	ASSLGAVHYGYT
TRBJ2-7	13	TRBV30	AWGVHLSSSYEQY
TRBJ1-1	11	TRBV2	ASGQNMNTEAF
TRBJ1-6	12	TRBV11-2	ASSLKLRDSPLH
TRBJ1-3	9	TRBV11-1	ASSLPGQLY
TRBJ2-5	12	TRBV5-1	ASSLANRKETQY
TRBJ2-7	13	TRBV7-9	ASSLAGTLPYEQY
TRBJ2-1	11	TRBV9	ASPQERIDEQF
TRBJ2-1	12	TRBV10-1	ASSERAGYNEQF
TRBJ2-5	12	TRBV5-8	ASSPETGRQTQY
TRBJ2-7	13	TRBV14	ASSQIANAGGEQY
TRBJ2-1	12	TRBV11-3	ASSSDGTYNEQF
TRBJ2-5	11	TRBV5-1	ASSPGNEETQY
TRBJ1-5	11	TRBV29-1	SVVEGSNQPQH